The clone carrying this TCR beta chain was recorded only once. Clones were read by immunoSEQ multiplex PCR, and TCRdb kept only the in-frame ones, dropping some. Seen here are hundreds of thousands of clones, approximately 74% observed once, and the top ten hold more than 1.5%. The record originates from a study of shared clonotypes between healthy human individuals. In the study overall: The composition of the donors was a couple of women and a few men aged 18 to 49. Per donor, CD8 memory used one plate, CD8 naive used two, CD4 memory used three and CD4 naive used three.

Germline V gives CDR1 SGHTA, CDR2 FQGTGA. CDR3 length: 15 residues. Trimming stripped 5 bases from V and 0 bases from J, with 11 bases between. Healthy and HIV-negative, the adult donors had no recent acute infections or vaccinations. The V and J genes are TRBV7-3 and TRBJ2-1; D is tentatively TRBD1 or TRBD2 (5 bases each). The TCR sequence derives from a woman in her twenties or thirties in good health. The sequencing input was memory CD4+ T cells sorted from blood. Indicated subset: CD45RA-negative fraction. The CDR3 spells CASSGGPNSYNEQFF. The DNA for the CDR3 is TGTGCCAGCAGCGGGGGACCGAACTCCTACAATGAGCAGTTCTTC.